Below are 27 T cell receptor beta chains sequenced from a single sample in a study of graft-versus-host responses after intestinal transplantation. Clones were sequenced by immunoSEQ multiplex PCR, and TCRdb holds only the in-frame ones, with some missing. The repertoire holds roughly 97,000 clones, with 91% as singletons. These receptors' targets are unknown. The sequences come from unstimulated CD4+ T cells sorted from spleen or lymph node cells, collected before transplant. The source of these receptors is a human donor who was the organ donor for an intestinal transplant.

This chain uses TRBV4-2 with TRBJ1-2, with D unclear. With 0 bases removed from V and 4 bases from J, the gap between germline ends came to 12 bases. This CDR3 comprises 15 residues. CDR1 and CDR2 (germline): LGHNA, YNFKEQ. In DNA, the CDR3 is TGTGCCAGCAGCCAAGACATCGGGAGGACCTATGGCTACACCTTC. Its translation is CASSQDIGRTYGYTF.

The CDR3 sequence: CASSLAGGGGPPFSGANVLTF. In DNA form, the CDR3 reads TGTGCCAGCAGTTTGGCAGGGGGCGGGGGCCCACCCTTCTCTGGGGCCAACGTCCTGACTTTC. The V call is TRBV28, the J call TRBJ2-6; D possibly corresponds to TRBD1 (8 bases). The germline gives CDR1 MDHEN, CDR2 SYDVKM. CDR3 length equals 21 residues. Trimming left V 3 bases short and J 0 bases short, with 24 bases between.

This chain connects TRBV9 to TRBJ1-2; D might be TRBD1 (6 bases). This CDR3 comprises 15 residues. Between the trimmed V and J ends, which lost 4 bases and 4 bases, there was a span of 17 bases. Germline V gene sequence: CDR1 SGDLS, CDR2 YYNGEE. CDR3 loop: CASSMGQGSFYGYTF. The CDR3, as DNA: TGTGCCAGCAGCATGGGGCAGGGGAGTTTCTATGGCTACACCTTC.

V gene TRBV7-2 combines with J gene TRBJ1-2; D gene ambiguous. The germline gives CDR1 SGHTA, CDR2 FQGNSA. The CDR3 is 14 residues long. V gave up 0 bases and J gave up 0 bases, with 5 bases separating them. The CDR3 sequence: CASSLASANYGYTF. In DNA, the CDR3 is TGTGCCAGCAGCTTAGCCAGCGCTAACTATGGCTACACCTTC.

Only a few counts were recorded for this clone. The gene calls are TRBV7-2 and TRBJ2-7, with 11 bases matching TRBD2. There are 17 residues in the CDR3. V was pared by 1 base and J by 2 bases, with 7 bases of the junction left unmatched. The germline V gene encodes CDR1 SGHTA and CDR2 FQGNSA. The CDR3: CASSLGASGGRAYEQYF. CDR3 in DNA: TGTGCCAGCAGCTTAGGGGCTAGCGGGGGGCGAGCCTACGAGCAGTACTTC.

The chain combines TRBV7-2 with TRBJ2-5; perhaps TRBD2 as D (5 bases). Germline CDR1 reads SGHTA; CDR2 reads FQGNSA. The CDR3 is 14 amino acids. Deletions cut 1 base from V and 3 bases from J, with 9 bases between. In DNA form, the CDR3 reads TGTGCCAGCAGCTTAGTAGGACTTGAAGAGACCCAGTACTTC. As protein: CASSLVGLEETQYF.

V is TRBV5-5 and J is TRBJ2-5; tentatively, D is TRBD1 (6 bases). Germline V gene lookup returns CDR1 SGHKS and CDR2 YYEKEE (reference sequence). Trimming removed 1 base from V and 2 bases from J, with 9 bases in between. This CDR3 is 14 amino acids long. The CDR3 bases are TGTGCCAGCAGCTTGCCGAGGGGGCAAGAGACCCAGTACTTC. Translated: CASSLPRGQETQYF. Drawing the rest from reference TRBV5-5 and TRBJ2-5, the complete variable domain is DAGVTQSPTHLIKTRGQQVTLRCSPISGHKSVSWYQQVLGQGPQFIFQYYEKEERGRGNFPDRFSARQFPNYSSELNVNALLLGDSALYLCASSLPRGQETQYFGPGTRLLVL.

The rearrangement uses TRBV29-1 and TRBJ1-1; TRBD1 is a possible D gene (6 bases). In germline, CDR1 is SQVTM, CDR2 ANQGSEA. The CDR3 sequence is 14 residues long. Trimming took 7 bases from V and 1 from J, leaving 16 bases between them. The CDR3 nucleotides are TGCAGCGGAGGACAGTTACAGACGAACACTGAAGCTTTCTTT. This encodes CSGGQLQTNTEAFF.

This clone has a single count. The V gene is TRBV7-9, the J gene TRBJ1-2; D is uncertain. V was clipped by 3 bases and J by 8 bases, with 13 bases between them. This CDR3 has 13 residues. Germline lookup yields CDR1 SEHNR and CDR2 FQNEAQ (reference sequence). The CDR3 region is CASSFPLGVGYTF. CDR3 in DNA: TGTGCCAGCAGCTTCCCACTAGGAGTGGGCTACACCTTC.

V and J are TRBV30 and TRBJ1-3; D may be TRBD1 (6 bases). This CDR3 contains 15 residues. V lost 0 bases, J lost 4 bases, and 13 bases lay in between. Germline V lookup: CDR1 GTSNPN, CDR2 SVGIG (reference sequence). The CDR3 is CAWSVGGGRGNTIYF. For the CDR3, the DNA is TGTGCCTGGAGTGTAGGGGGAGGGCGGGGAAACACCATATATTTT.

This chain connects TRBV29-1 to TRBJ2-1; 10 bases fit TRBD1. CDR1 and CDR2 from the germline V gene are SQVTM and ANQGSEA. With 7 bases clipped from V and 1 base from J, the junction kept 4 bases outside the gene matches. The CDR3 is 14 residues long. The CDR3 DNA reads TGCAGCGGGTGGACAGGGGGGTCCTACAATGAGCAGTTCTTC. It specifies CSGWTGGSYNEQFF.

V and J are TRBV27 and TRBJ2-1, with 12 bases that match TRBD2. The CDR3 covers 16 residues. Losses at the gene ends were 6 bases for V and 2 bases for J; bases not matched to a gene: 5. The germline CDR1 and CDR2 sequences are MNHEY and SMNVEV (reference sequence). The CDR3 region is CASRRLAGATYNEQFF. CDR3 nucleotides: TGTGCCAGCAGGAGACTAGCGGGGGCCACCTACAATGAGCAGTTCTTC.

The rearrangement links TRBV5-1 to TRBJ1-1; 7 bases map to TRBD1. CDR1 and CDR2 (germline): SGHRS, YFSETQ. V was clipped by 4 bases and J by 0 bases; unmatched bases: 6. This CDR3 contains 15 residues. In nucleotides, the CDR3 is TGCGCCAGCAGCCTTCGGACAGGTCTGAACACTGAAGCTTTCTTT. This sequence encodes CASSLRTGLNTEAFF. The full variable domain, its missing parts supplied by reference TRBV5-1 and TRBJ1-1, is KAGVTQTPRYLIKTRGQQVTLSCSPISGHRSVSWYQQTPGQGLQFLFEYFSETQRNKGNFPGRFSGRQFSNSRSEMNVSTLELGDSALYLCASSLRTGLNTEAFFGQGTRLTVV.

The chain is built from TRBV30 and TRBJ1-6; D gene unclear. Germline-derived CDR1 and CDR2 are GTSNPN and SVGIG (reference sequence). The CDR3 consists of 16 residues. Trimming left V 0 bases short and J 0 bases short, with 9 bases between. This CDR3 is CAWSVPRSSYNSPLHF. The CDR3 nucleotides are TGTGCCTGGAGTGTACCCCGGAGCTCCTATAATTCACCCCTCCACTTT. Combining the CDR3 with reference TRBV30 and TRBJ1-6 gives the whole variable domain SQTIHQWPATLVQPVGSPLSLECTVEGTSNPNLYWYRQAAGRGLQLLFYSVGIGQISSEVPQNLSASRPQDRQFILSSKKLLLSDSGFYLCAWSVPRSSYNSPLHFGNGTRLTVT.

In this sample, this clone turned up a few times. V usage is TRBV19 and J usage is TRBJ1-3, with a tentative D call TRBD1 (6 bases). Germline CDR1 reads LNHDA; CDR2 reads SQIVND (reference sequence). The CDR3 extends over 16 amino acids. V was trimmed by 4 bases and J by 1 base, leaving 14 bases between them. CDR3 protein: CASSKHRVRSGNTIYF. Written as DNA, the CDR3 is TGTGCCAGTAGTAAGCACAGGGTTAGATCTGGAAACACCATATATTTT.

V is TRBV5-1 and J is TRBJ2-1; D gene ambiguous. V lost 4 bases and J lost 6, with 5 bases in between. The CDR3 has 11 amino acids. The germline CDR1 and CDR2 sequences are SGHRS and YFSETQ. The DNA of the CDR3 is TGCGCCAGCAGCCCTTCCAATGAGCAGTTCTTC. It codes for CASSPSNEQFF.

This chain links TRBV5-4 with TRBJ1-2, with 8 bases matching TRBD1. Per the germline V gene, CDR1 is SGHNT and CDR2 is YYREEE (reference sequence). V lost 2 bases, J lost 4 bases, and 10 bases stayed unmatched. The CDR3 consists of 16 residues. CDR3 DNA sequence: TGTGCCAGCAGCTTACCCCAACCAGGGGGCGGCTATGGCTACACCTTC. It is translated as CASSLPQPGGGYGYTF.

The V call is TRBV6-5, the J call TRBJ2-5; a possible D gene is TRBD2 (7 bases). The length of the CDR3 is 14 residues. Trimming shortened V by 0 bases and J by 5 bases, and 10 bases separated the two germline ends. Germline V lookup: CDR1 MNHEY, CDR2 SVGAGI. CDR3 sequence: CASSYSKGGETQYF. The CDR3 bases are TGTGCCAGCAGTTACTCGAAGGGGGGGGAGACCCAGTACTTC.

The V call is TRBV7-3, the J call TRBJ2-5, with TRBD2 matching 9 bases. The DNA end is more similar to TRBJ2-7, so the J call may be wrong. The CDR3 covers 14 residues. Germline loops: CDR1 SGHTA, CDR2 FQGTGA. CDR3 protein: CASSPAGGSYEQYF. Here the CDR3 DNA reads TGTGCCAGCAGCCCAGCGGGGGGCTCTTACGAGCAGTACTTC.

This clone was seen only a few times. The gene calls are TRBV10-3 and TRBJ2-7; a possible D gene is TRBD2 (6 bases). Germline CDR1 ENHRY, CDR2 SYGVKD. The V end was cut by 0 bases, the J end by 4 bases, with 16 bases between. This CDR3 region has 16 residues. The DNA of the CDR3 is TGTGCCATCAGTGAGTCTGGTCGGGGGACGATTTACGAGCAGTACTTC. It yields the protein CAISESGRGTIYEQYF.

The J gene is TRBJ2-5, the V gene TRBV11-2; 8 bases align to TRBD1. J lost 5 bases, V lost 5 bases, and 16 bases had no gene match. Germline-derived CDR1 and CDR2 are SGHAT and FQNNGV. This CDR3 has 17 residues. CDR3 sequence: CASSDQGRDRIIETQYF. CDR3 in DNA: TGTGCCAGCAGCGACCAGGGGCGGGACAGGATAATCGAGACCCAGTACTTC. Full variable domain (outside the CDR3, taken from reference TRBV11-2 and TRBJ2-5): EAGVAQSPRYKIIEKRQSVAFWCNPISGHATLYWYQQILGQGPKLLIQFQNNGVVDDSQLPKDRFSAERLKGVDSTLKIQPAKLEDSAVYLCASSDQGRDRIIETQYFGPGTRLLVL.

The chain combines TRBV9 with TRBJ2-7; no clear D gene. Germline lookup yields CDR1 SGDLS and CDR2 YYNGEE. There are 13 residues in the CDR3. V was cut by 1 base and J by 1 base, with 6 bases left in between. CDR3 DNA sequence: TGTGCCAGCAGCGTAACACCATCCTACGAGCAGTACTTC. It is translated as CASSVTPSYEQYF.

The chain recombines TRBV7-8 with TRBJ2-1; perhaps TRBD2 as D (6 bases). Germline CDR1 SGHVS, CDR2 FQNEAQ. Trimming cost V 3 bases and J 0 bases, with 12 bases left between them. CDR3 length: 16 amino acids. CDR3 DNA sequence: TGTGCCAGCAGCTTGTCCCGGGGGTCCTCCTACAATGAGCAGTTCTTC. Amino acids: CASSLSRGSSYNEQFF.

This rearrangement joins TRBV4-2 to TRBJ2-1; possibly TRBD2 for D (5 bases). The CDR3 has 15 residues. V lost 5 bases and J 2 bases, leaving 13 bases between the germline ends. CDR1 is LGHNA, CDR2 YNFKEQ, per germline. The CDR3 nucleotides are TGTGCCAGCAGCTGGTCCGGGGAAACCTACAATGAGCAGTTCTTC. This codes for CASSWSGETYNEQFF.

The V and J genes are TRBV5-1 and TRBJ2-1; 8 bases map to TRBD2. Germline V gene data show CDR1 as SGHRS and CDR2 as YFSETQ. This CDR3 has 14 amino acids. Trimming at V came to 1 base and at J to 4 bases, leaving 1 base not matched to a gene. In DNA, the CDR3 is TGCGCCAGCAGCTTGACTAGCGGTTACAATGAGCAGTTCTTC. This translates into CASSLTSGYNEQFF.

The CDR3: CASSERRGQGENEQFF. In DNA form, the CDR3 reads TGTGCCAGCAGTGAGCGCCGGGGACAGGGCGAAAATGAGCAGTTCTTC. This chain uses TRBV6-1 with TRBJ2-1; 9 positions agree with TRBD1. CDR3 length: 16 amino acids. After removal of 3 bases from V and 7 bases from J, the junction contained 10 bases not matched to a gene. The germline gives CDR1 MNHNS, CDR2 SASEGT.

The genes are TRBV5-8 and TRBJ1-6, with no clear D. Germline CDR1 is SGHTS and CDR2 is YDEGEE. This CDR3 has 14 amino acids. Deletions cut 2 bases from V and 7 bases from J, with 10 bases between. Written as DNA, the CDR3 is TGTGCCAGCAGCTTCAGGAGGGTCAATTCACCCCTCCACTTT. It translates to CASSFRRVNSPLHF. Full variable domain (remainder filled in from reference TRBV5-8 and TRBJ1-6): EAGVTQSPTHLIKTRGQQATLRCSPISGHTSVYWYQQALGLGLQFLLWYDEGEERNRGNFPPRFSGRQFPNYSSELNVNALELEDSALYLCASSFRRVNSPLHFGNGTRLTVT.